This paragraph reports one T cell receptor beta chain. Authors' methods: Counts of nucleated cells, estimated from reference gene primer amplification, were obtained. This table comes from immunoSEQ multiplex PCR, and its TCRdb copy is limited to in-frame clones, with some not included. V and J calls and clone size are copied from that table; D and trimming were computed from the DNA. The table records 60,000 to 65,000 clones, about 73% of them present only once. V was clipped by 6 bases and J by 2 bases; unmatched bases: 15. Germline V gives CDR1 LNHDA, CDR2 SQIVND (reference sequence). The CDR3 contains 19 residues. This entry belongs to a study of blood T cell repertoires in COVID-19. Across the study: Specimens from acute and convalescent COVID-19 originated in the United States, Italy and Spain.

The sequence was obtained from a woman aged 80 or over with acute or convalescent COVID-19. V and J are TRBV19 and TRBJ2-7; 14 bases line up with TRBD2. Sequencing was done on a sample of peripheral blood. CDR3: CASSPRLAGGPLRAYEQYF. The CDR3 coding sequence is TGTGCCAGTAGCCCGAGACTAGCGGGAGGGCCCCTACGAGCCTACGAGCAGTACTTC.